This T cell receptor beta chain stems from a study of cytomegalovirus exposure and HLA in healthy donors. Background on the study: Most donors, 81% of around 400 genotyped, fell in the Caucasian-associated ancestry cluster. Study-wide findings and caveats: Prediction of most subjects' HLA-A and HLA-B alleles by TCR beta sequences was reportedly accurate. Reportedly, fewer N-insertions than the approximately 600-donor mean appeared in an Asian-associated ancestry cluster in a later analysis. Donors were assumed by presence/absence analyses to have roughly uniform sequencing depth.

The PCR employed 60 Vbeta primers together with 13 Jbeta primers. Only in-frame clones appear in the TCRdb table, and some are missing; sequencing was by immunoSEQ multiplex PCR. The listing contains about 88,000 clones. As to this clone: The target antigen is unknown.

The sequenced material came from PBMCs. This TCR was sampled from a girl aged 5 to 17 in good health and CMV-seropositive.

This chain's CDR3 is CSVTGGNEQFF. In DNA form, the CDR3 reads TGCAGCGTAACAGGGGGCAATGAGCAGTTCTTC. The rearrangement uses TRBV29-1 and TRBJ2-1; 8 positions agree with TRBD1. Germline CDR1 SQVTM, CDR2 ANQGSEA. The CDR3 spans 11 residues. The J segment lost 6 bases and the V segment lost 6 bases, leaving 1 base of the junction unmatched.